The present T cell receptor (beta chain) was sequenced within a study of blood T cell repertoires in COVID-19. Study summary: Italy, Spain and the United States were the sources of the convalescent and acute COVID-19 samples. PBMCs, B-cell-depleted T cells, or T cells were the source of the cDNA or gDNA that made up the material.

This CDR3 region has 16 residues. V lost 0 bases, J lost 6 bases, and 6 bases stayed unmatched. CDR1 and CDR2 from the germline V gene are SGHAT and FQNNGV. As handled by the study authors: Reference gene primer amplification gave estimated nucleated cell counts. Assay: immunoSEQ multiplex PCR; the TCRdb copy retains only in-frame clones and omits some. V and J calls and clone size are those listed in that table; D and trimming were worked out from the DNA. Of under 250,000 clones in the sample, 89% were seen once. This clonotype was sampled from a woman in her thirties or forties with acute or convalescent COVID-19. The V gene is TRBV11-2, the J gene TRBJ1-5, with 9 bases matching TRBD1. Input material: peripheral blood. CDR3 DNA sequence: TGTGCCAGCAGCTTAGAGGCCGGGACAGGGCGTCAGCCCCAGCATTTT. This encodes CASSLEAGTGRQPQHF.